Here is one T cell receptor beta chain with its context. Antigen specificity is unknown. Donors in the study were healthy people who gave bone marrow. These data belong to a study of cytomegalovirus exposure and HLA in healthy donors. Overall study findings and caveats: One variant, a missense change in DCLRE1C, was linked in a later analysis to TCR beta V- and J-gene trimming.

In germline, CDR1 is MNHNY, CDR2 SVGAGI (reference sequence). The V gene lost 5 bases and the J gene lost 0 bases, with 8 bases spanning the gap. The CDR3 covers 13 residues. The PCR contained 60 Vbeta and 13 Jbeta primers. Clones were read by immunoSEQ multiplex PCR, and TCRdb kept only the in-frame ones, dropping some. In the table there are roughly 120,000 clones, under 85% of which are singletons. V is TRBV6-6 and J is TRBJ2-7; maybe TRBD2 (5 bases). Sequencing was performed on PBMCs. The clonotype was recovered from a young man in good health and CMV-seropositive. CDR3 in DNA: TGTGCCAGCAGTCCGGGAAGCTCCTACGAGCAGTACTTC. Protein: CASSPGSSYEQYF.